Below are 21 T cell receptor beta chains sequenced from a single sample in a study of blood T cell repertoires in COVID-19. Clones were read by immunoSEQ multiplex PCR, and TCRdb kept only the in-frame ones, dropping some. This table has under 250,000 clones, roughly 75% appearing once. The sequencing sample was made of peripheral blood. The receptors stem from a woman aged 70-85 years with acute or convalescent COVID-19.

There are many counts of this clone. The chain couples TRBV4-1 to TRBJ1-6, with 10 bases fitting TRBD1. Germline trimming cut 2 bases from V and 10 bases from J; bases unmatched to any gene: 14. This CDR3 comprises 18 residues. Germline-derived CDR1 and CDR2 are MGHRA and YSYEKL. The CDR3 sequence is CASSQPSLRDRGRSPLHF. For the CDR3, the DNA is TGCGCCAGCAGCCAACCCTCCCTCCGGGACAGGGGAAGATCACCCCTCCACTTT.

The V call is TRBV18, the J call TRBJ2-3, with 8 nucleotides matching TRBD1. This CDR3 has 14 amino acids. The trim removed 5 bases at V and 3 bases at J, leaving 4 bases unmatched. Per germline, CDR1 KGHSH and CDR2 LQKENI. Here the CDR3 reads CASSRGQGTDTQYF. For the CDR3, the DNA is TGTGCCAGCTCAAGAGGACAGGGAACAGATACGCAGTATTTT.

The chain has TRBV28 and TRBJ1-1; D is undetermined. CDR3 size: 12 residues. V dropped 7 bases and J dropped 0 bases, with 6 bases sitting between them. Germline CDR1 MDHEN, CDR2 SYDVKM. CDR3 coding DNA: TGTGCCAGCACCCGGGTGAACACTGAAGCTTTCTTT. Its protein is CASTRVNTEAFF. Complete variable domain (other parts from reference TRBV28 and TRBJ1-1): DVKVTQSSRYLVKRTGEKVFLECVQDMDHENMFWYRQDPGLGLRLIYFSYDVKMKEKGDIPEGYSVSREKKERFSLILESASTNQTSMYLCASTRVNTEAFFGQGTRLTVV.

This clone was detected only a few times. The rearrangement uses TRBV6-6 and TRBJ1-4; D is possibly TRBD1 (5 bases). Trimming cost V 5 bases and J 4 bases, with 20 bases left between them. This CDR3 region has 17 residues. The germline V gene has CDR1 MNHNY and CDR2 SVGAGI (reference sequence). CDR3 in amino acids: CASSRGAGLANNEKLFF. CDR3 in DNA: TGTGCCAGCAGTCGAGGGGCAGGCCTCGCCAATAATGAAAAACTGTTTTTT.

The rearrangement joins TRBV24-1 to TRBJ2-3; 7 bases map to TRBD2. V lost 4 bases, J lost 0 bases, and 12 bases stayed unmatched. The CDR3 has 18 amino acids. The germline V gene encodes CDR1 KGHDR and CDR2 SFDVKD. CDR3 region: CATSDPSGTAPSTDTQYF. The CDR3 nucleotides are TGTGCCACCAGTGACCCGAGCGGGACCGCTCCTAGCACAGATACGCAGTATTTT.

The chain carries TRBV15 and TRBJ2-7, with TRBD1 matching over 8 bases. Germline loops: CDR1 LNHNV, CDR2 YYDKDF (reference sequence). This CDR3 comprises 16 residues. J gave up 2 bases and V 3 bases, and 9 bases lay outside the gene matches. The CDR3, as DNA: TGTGCCACCAGCAGGGCACTGACAGGGGCGGCCTACGAGCAGTACTTC. Amino acid sequence: CATSRALTGAAYEQYF.

V and J are TRBV9 and TRBJ2-6; the D is unclear. This CDR3 has 14 residues. The V end was cut by 0 bases, the J end by 2 bases, with 3 bases between. CDR1 is SGDLS and CDR2 is YYNGEE in the germline V gene. The CDR3: CASSVAAGANVLTF. The CDR3 DNA is TGTGCCAGCAGCGTAGCTGCTGGGGCCAACGTCCTGACTTTC.

This clone was found a few times. The V gene is TRBV5-4, the J gene TRBJ1-6; 8 bases agree with TRBD1. V trimming: 5 bases; J trimming: 6 bases; junction bases outside the gene matches: 4. CDR3 length: 14 residues. CDR1 is SGHNT, CDR2 YYREEE, per germline (reference sequence). The CDR3 sequence: CASRATGGNSPLHF. The DNA of the CDR3 is TGTGCCAGCAGAGCTACAGGGGGTAATTCACCCCTCCACTTT.

The J gene is TRBJ2-2, the V gene TRBV7-2; weak D call: TRBD1 (6 bases). Trimming pared 6 bases from V and 4 bases from J, leaving 18 bases between. This CDR3 comprises 16 residues. Germline CDR1 SGHTA, CDR2 FQGNSA. In DNA form, the CDR3 reads TGTGCCAGCAGACGAAGCAGGGGACACTCCACCGGGGAGCTGTTTTTT. This encodes CASRRSRGHSTGELFF.

This rearrangement joins TRBV7-2 to TRBJ2-1, with 12 bases fitting TRBD2. The CDR3 is 14 residues long. J was trimmed by 14 bases and V by 5 bases; bases with no gene match: 10. Per germline, CDR1 SGHTA and CDR2 FQGNSA. The CDR3 DNA sequence: TGTGCCAGCAGCACCGGGACTAGCGGGCACGTTGAGTTCTTC. Its protein product is CASSTGTSGHVEFF. Using reference TRBV7-2 and TRBJ2-1 for the parts outside the CDR3, the full variable domain is GAGVSQSPSNKVTEKGKDVELRCDPISGHTALYWYRQSLGQGLEFLIYFQGNSAPDKSGLPSDRFSAERTGGSVSTLTIQRTQQEDSAVYLCASSTGTSGHVEFFGPGTRLTVL.

The chain uses TRBV2 and TRBJ1-5; 8 nucleotides line up with TRBD1. The CDR3 loop spans 16 amino acids. V was clipped by 4 bases and J by 1 base; unmatched bases: 6. The germline V gene has CDR1 SNHLY and CDR2 FYNNEI. CDR3 sequence (DNA): TGTGCCAGCAGTGGGCAGGGGGCTGGGAGCAATCAGCCCCAGCATTTT. Protein sequence: CASSGQGAGSNQPQHF.

The chain uses TRBV5-4 and TRBJ2-2; 7 nucleotides match TRBD2. CDR1 and CDR2 (germline): SGHNT, YYREEE (reference sequence). The CDR3 runs 18 residues. J lost 1 base, V lost 4 bases, and 13 bases had no gene match. The CDR3 DNA sequence: TGTGCCAGCAGCCCCGGGACTACCTACAGTGGGAACACCGGGGAGCTGTTTTTT. Residues: CASSPGTTYSGNTGELFF.

CDR3 region: CASSPQMAAGGFSGANVLTF. The CDR3 DNA reads TGCGCCAGCAGCCCCCAGATGGCGGCGGGAGGGTTCTCTGGGGCCAACGTCCTGACTTTC. The V and J genes are TRBV4-1 and TRBJ2-6; 9 nucleotides agree with TRBD2. This CDR3 is 20 amino acids long. CDR1 and CDR2 (germline): MGHRA, YSYEKL. With V trimmed by 4 bases and J by 0 bases, 13 bases remained unmatched.

V is TRBV5-1 and J is TRBJ1-6; TRBD1 aligns across 8 bases. Losses at the gene ends were 5 bases for V and 6 bases for J; bases not matched to a gene: 7. This CDR3 spans 15 amino acids. Germline assignment: CDR1 SGHRS and CDR2 YFSETQ. CDR3 DNA: TGCGCCAGCAGACTTGGACAGGGTGGTAATTCACCCCTCCACTTT. Its translation: CASRLGQGGNSPLHF. The full variable domain, its missing parts supplied by reference TRBV5-1 and TRBJ1-6, is KAGVTQTPRYLIKTRGQQVTLSCSPISGHRSVSWYQQTPGQGLQFLFEYFSETQRNKGNFPGRFSGRQFSNSRSEMNVSTLELGDSALYLCASRLGQGGNSPLHFGNGTRLTVT.

The chain combines TRBV7-9 with TRBJ2-1, with D tentatively TRBD2 (5 bases). Trimming pared 1 base from V and 6 bases from J, leaving 10 bases between. The CDR3 has 14 residues. The germline V gene encodes CDR1 SEHNR and CDR2 FQNEAQ (reference sequence). As DNA, the CDR3 is TGTGCCAGCAGCTTAGTTGCTAGCCCCAATGAGCAGTTCTTC. This sequence encodes CASSLVASPNEQFF.

With respect to this clone: A much larger clone sits a single nucleotide away, making a read error possible. V usage is TRBV28 and J usage is TRBJ2-1; 7 nucleotides line up with TRBD2. There are 15 residues in the CDR3. V lost 11 bases to trimming and J lost 1 base; unmatched junction nucleotides: 11. CDR1 MDHEN and CDR2 SYDVKM come from the germline V gene. This CDR3 reads CAAHGSGTSYNEQFF. The CDR3 DNA reads TGTGCCGCCCACGGGAGCGGGACTTCCTACAATGAGCAGTTCTTC.

This clone has a handful of counts. The genes are TRBV6-4 and TRBJ1-2; D unresolved. The CDR3 sequence is 13 residues long. Germline loops: CDR1 MRHNA, CDR2 SNTAGT. V was clipped by 9 bases and J by 1 base, with 12 bases between them. CDR3 DNA sequence: TGTGCCAGGACTATGACCCGTAACTATGGCTACACCTTC. The encoded protein is CARTMTRNYGYTF.

J is TRBJ1-2 and V is TRBV18; D is unresolved. V gave up 4 bases and J gave up 4 bases, with 7 bases separating them. The germline CDR1 and CDR2 sequences are KGHSH and LQKENI. This CDR3 contains 12 residues. The CDR3 sequence is CASSLPGYGYTF. CDR3 coding DNA: TGTGCCAGCTCACTTCCAGGCTATGGCTACACCTTC.

This rearrangement joins TRBV19 to TRBJ2-7, with D possibly being TRBD1 (6 bases). Germline values: CDR1 LNHDA, CDR2 SQIVND (reference sequence). The CDR3 spans 13 residues. Trimming shortened V by 1 base and J by 4 bases, and 8 bases separated the two germline ends. CDR3 sequence reads: CASSIGGRYEQYF. The DNA for the CDR3 is TGTGCCAGTAGTATAGGGGGGCGTTACGAGCAGTACTTC.

This clone was counted only a few times. The rearrangement uses TRBV7-9 and TRBJ1-1, with D perhaps matching TRBD1 (5 bases). V lost 7 bases and J lost 3, with 18 bases in between. The CDR3 is made up of 15 amino acids. In germline, CDR1 is SEHNR, CDR2 FQNEAQ (reference sequence). This CDR3 reads CASTTAGGGDTEAFF. CDR3 coding DNA: TGTGCCAGCACCACCGCTGGGGGAGGCGACACTGAAGCTTTCTTT.

A few counts support this clone. The V call is TRBV27, the J call TRBJ1-2; 7 bases align to TRBD1. CDR1 and CDR2 from the germline V gene are MNHEY and SMNVEV (reference sequence). V lost 7 bases and J lost 5; bases outside the gene matches: 7. This CDR3 is built from 13 residues. The DNA for the CDR3 is TGTGCCAGCACCGTAAGACAGGGATATGGCTACACCTTC. Translating it yields CASTVRQGYGYTF.